This TCR beta chain is from a study of tumor and adjacent non-tumor tissue in lung cancer. Study conclusions and caveats: Tumor TCR diversity, when higher, was linked to shorter survival. TCR diversity was significantly greater in tumor than normal lung tissue.

TCRbeta libraries were built with three rounds of nested PCR, modified from ARM-PCR. TCRdb recomputed calls from the multiplex PCR reads with MiXCR, one row per CDR3 protein. The top ten clones hold around 25% of a sample with 200,000 or so distinct CDR3 sequences, 70% to 75% of them seen once. V lost 4 bases to trimming and J lost 2 bases; unmatched junction nucleotides: 7. This CDR3 spans 15 amino acids. Per the germline V gene, CDR1 is MNHNY and CDR2 is SVGAGI (reference sequence). Remarks on this clonotype: No antigen is known for it. No conserved phenylalanine or tryptophan ends this CDR3, so it is likely a read error.

This sample's RNA came from whole unsorted tissue. The chain combines TRBV6-6 with TRBJ2-7, with TRBD1 matching over 8 bases. This clonotype was obtained from a man in his 60s with non-small cell lung cancer. The sequencing input was lung tumor tissue. The CDR3 region has the DNA TGTGCCAGCAGTTCCCAGGGGGCCGGCACCTACGAGCAGTACTTA. As protein: CASSSQGAGTYEQYL.